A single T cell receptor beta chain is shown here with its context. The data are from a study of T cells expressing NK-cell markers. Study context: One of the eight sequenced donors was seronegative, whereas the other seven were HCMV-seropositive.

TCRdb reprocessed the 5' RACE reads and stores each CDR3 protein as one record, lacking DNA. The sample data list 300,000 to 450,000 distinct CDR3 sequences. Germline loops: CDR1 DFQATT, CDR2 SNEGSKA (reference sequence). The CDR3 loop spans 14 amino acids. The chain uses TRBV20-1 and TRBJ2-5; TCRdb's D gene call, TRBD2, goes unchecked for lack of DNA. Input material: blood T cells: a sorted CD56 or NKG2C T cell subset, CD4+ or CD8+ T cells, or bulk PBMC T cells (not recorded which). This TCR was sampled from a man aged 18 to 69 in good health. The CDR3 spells CSARRQSGRETQYF.